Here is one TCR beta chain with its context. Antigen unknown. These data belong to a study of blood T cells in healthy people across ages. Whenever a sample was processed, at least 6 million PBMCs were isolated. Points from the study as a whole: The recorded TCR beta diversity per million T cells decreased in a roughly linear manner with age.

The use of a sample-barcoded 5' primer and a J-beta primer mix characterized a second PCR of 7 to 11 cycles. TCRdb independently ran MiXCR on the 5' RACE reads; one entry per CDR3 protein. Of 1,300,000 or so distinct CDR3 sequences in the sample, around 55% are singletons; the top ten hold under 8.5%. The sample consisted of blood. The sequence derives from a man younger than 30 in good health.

CDR3 sequence reads: CASSQLRGTHTGELFF. In DNA form, the CDR3 reads TGTGCCAGCAGTCAACTCCGGGGAACCCACACCGGGGAGCTGTTTTTT. The chain employs TRBV6-6 and TRBJ2-2, with a weak D call TRBD2 (5 bases). V was shortened by 5 bases and J by 3 bases, with 16 bases between the two germline ends. Per germline, CDR1 MNHNY and CDR2 SVGAGI (reference sequence). There are 16 residues in the CDR3.